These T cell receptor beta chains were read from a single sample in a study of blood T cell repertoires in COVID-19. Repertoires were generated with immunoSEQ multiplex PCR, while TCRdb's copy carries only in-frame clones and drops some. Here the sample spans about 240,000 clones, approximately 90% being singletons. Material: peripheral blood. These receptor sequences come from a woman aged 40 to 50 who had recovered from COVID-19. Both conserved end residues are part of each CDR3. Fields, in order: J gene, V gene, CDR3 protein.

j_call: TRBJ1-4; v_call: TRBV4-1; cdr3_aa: CASSLMTGPTNEKLFF
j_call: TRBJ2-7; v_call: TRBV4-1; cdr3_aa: CASSRVYRGPSYEQYF
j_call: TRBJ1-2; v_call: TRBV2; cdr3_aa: CASGRGQGGYTF
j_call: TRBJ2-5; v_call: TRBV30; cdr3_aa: CAWSVREFETQYF
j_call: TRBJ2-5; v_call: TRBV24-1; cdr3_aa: CATESGRLGQETQYF
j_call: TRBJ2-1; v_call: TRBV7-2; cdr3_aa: CASSPRGLAGDSYNEQFF
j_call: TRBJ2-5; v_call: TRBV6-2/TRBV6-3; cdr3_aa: CASSYPEGTQYF
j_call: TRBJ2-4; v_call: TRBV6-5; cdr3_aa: CASRRSSLQNIQYF
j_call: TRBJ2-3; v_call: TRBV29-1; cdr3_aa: CSVEPTSDPTDTQYF
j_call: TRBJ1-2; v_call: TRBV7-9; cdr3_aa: CASSLGAAGTGNYGYTF
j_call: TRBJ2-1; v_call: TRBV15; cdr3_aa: CATSRERGQGDEQFF
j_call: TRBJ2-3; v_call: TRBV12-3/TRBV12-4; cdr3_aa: CASRPGLTDTQYF
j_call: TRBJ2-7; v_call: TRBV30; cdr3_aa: CAWSASAGGYEQYF
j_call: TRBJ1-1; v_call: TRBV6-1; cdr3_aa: CASSEGGGLF
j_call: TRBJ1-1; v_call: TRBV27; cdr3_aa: CASSLGRSNTEAFF
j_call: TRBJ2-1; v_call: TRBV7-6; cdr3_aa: CASSLGAGAGLAGEQFF
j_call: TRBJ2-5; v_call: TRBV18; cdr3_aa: CASSPPSGTQYF
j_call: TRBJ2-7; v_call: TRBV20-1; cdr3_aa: CSASYRGSSDEQYF
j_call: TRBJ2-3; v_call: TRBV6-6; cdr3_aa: CASSRAGSTDTQYF
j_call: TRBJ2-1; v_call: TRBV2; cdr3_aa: CASSRDSPEQFF
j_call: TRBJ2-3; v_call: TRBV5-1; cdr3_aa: CASSPGLAAGHADTQYF
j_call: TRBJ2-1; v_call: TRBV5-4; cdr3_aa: CASSLGGSRANEQFF
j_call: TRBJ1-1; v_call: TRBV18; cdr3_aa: CASSPPLPPGVGNTEAFF